The 19 T cell receptor beta chains listed next were all sequenced from one sample in a study of identical twins. Via MiXCR, TCRdb re-called the 5' RACE reads, giving one row per CDR3 protein. The sample gives about 550,000 distinct CDR3 sequences, about a fifth of which show up once; 0.48% is in the top ten. These data also formed part of another study, on yellow fever vaccine responses in identical twins.

Sequenced sample: CD4+ T cells sorted from blood. The receptors were gathered from a woman aged 18-29 years in good health.

The CDR3 nucleotides read TGTGCCAGCAGCCAAGGGGCAGGGGTCGGTAATTCACCCCTCCACTTT. It translates to CASSQGAGVGNSPLHF. This chain connects TRBV3-1 to TRBJ1-6; tentative D call: TRBD1 (6 bases). Germline CDR1 reads LGHDT; CDR2 reads YNNKEL (reference sequence). The V gene lost 1 base and the J gene lost 6 bases, with 13 bases spanning the gap. CDR3 length equals 16 residues.

This clonotype was detected once. The chain carries TRBV4-1 and TRBJ2-1; TRBD2 agrees at 8 bases. Germline V gene data show CDR1 as MGHRA and CDR2 as YSYEKL. CDR3 length: 16 amino acids. J was trimmed by 4 bases and V by 4 bases; bases with no gene match: 9. This chain's CDR3 is CASSLELRGVYNEQFF. DNA for the CDR3: TGCGCCAGCAGCCTGGAGCTGCGGGGGGTATACAATGAGCAGTTCTTC.

The CDR3: CASQGQGLETQYF. CDR3 sequence (DNA): TGCGCCAGCCAAGGACAGGGTTTGGAGACCCAGTACTTC. The V and J genes are TRBV5-1 and TRBJ2-5; 8 bases align to TRBD1. J lost 5 bases, V lost 7 bases, and 7 bases had no gene match. The CDR3 extends over 13 amino acids. The V gene's germline CDR1 is SGHRS and CDR2 YFSETQ. Complete variable domain (other parts from reference TRBV5-1 and TRBJ2-5): KAGVTQTPRYLIKTRGQQVTLSCSPISGHRSVSWYQQTPGQGLQFLFEYFSETQRNKGNFPGRFSGRQFSNSRSEMNVSTLELGDSALYLCASQGQGLETQYFGPGTRLLVL.

The gene calls are TRBV5-1 and TRBJ2-5; 14 positions agree with TRBD2. Germline-derived CDR1 and CDR2 are SGHRS and YFSETQ. The V and J ends lost 2 bases and 3 bases, in that order; junction bases with no gene match: 3. This CDR3 contains 16 residues. The CDR3 region is CASSFGLAGGEETQYF. The CDR3 region has the DNA TGCGCCAGCAGCTTTGGACTAGCGGGAGGAGAAGAGACCCAGTACTTC.

This clonotype was observed a handful of times. The V gene is TRBV10-3, the J gene TRBJ2-5; D may be TRBD2 (6 bases). Germline lookup yields CDR1 ENHRY and CDR2 SYGVKD. CDR3 length: 17 amino acids. V was cut by 3 bases and J by 2 bases, with 19 bases left in between. The DNA for the CDR3 is TGTGCCATCAGTGATTTTACGGGAGCTGGAGCTCAAGAGACCCAGTACTTC. This translates into CAISDFTGAGAQETQYF.

This rearrangement joins TRBV4-2 to TRBJ1-6, with D unresolved. The CDR3 extends over 15 amino acids. CDR1 LGHNA and CDR2 YNFKEQ come from the germline V gene. V was pared by 0 bases and J by 14 bases, with 17 bases between. The CDR3 sequence is CASSQDVGTLFSLHF. Here the CDR3 DNA reads TGTGCCAGCAGCCAAGATGTCGGAACCTTATTCTCCCTCCACTTT.

This clonotype was counted only a few times. The chain is built from TRBV10-3 and TRBJ2-7; D is ambiguous. This CDR3 is 13 amino acids long. V was cut by 4 bases and J by 4 bases, with 11 bases left in between. The V gene's germline CDR1 is ENHRY and CDR2 SYGVKD. The CDR3 DNA reads as TGTGCCATCAGTGTCGGCAGAGAGTACGAGCAGTACGTC. This gives the protein CAISVGREYEQYV.

The chain is built from TRBV7-9 and TRBJ2-1; no firm D call. Trimming shortened V by 5 bases and J by 9 bases, and 14 bases separated the two germline ends. CDR3 length: 13 amino acids. Germline CDR1 and CDR2: SEHNR and FQNEAQ (reference sequence). CDR3 DNA: TGTGCCAGCAGCCTGCCTGATTCTACTGAGCAGTTCTTC. Residues: CASSLPDSTEQFF.

The chain is built from TRBV6-1 and TRBJ2-1; 9 bases are shared with TRBD1. There are 13 residues in the CDR3. Per germline, CDR1 MNHNS and CDR2 SASEGT. V was pared by 7 bases and J by 5 bases, with 3 bases of the junction left unmatched. CDR3 sequence reads: CASTGQGDNEQFF. The CDR3 DNA is TGTGCCAGCACGGGACAGGGTGACAATGAGCAGTTCTTC.

CDR3 in DNA: TGCGCCAGCAGCCCCCCAGGGGAGACGGAGACCCAGTACTTC. It is translated as CASSPPGETETQYF. The chain carries TRBV5-1 and TRBJ2-5; possibly TRBD1 for D (6 bases). Per the germline V gene, CDR1 is SGHRS and CDR2 is YFSETQ. The CDR3 contains 14 residues. The ends were cut back, 4 bases at V and 5 bases at J, with 15 bases in the middle.

This clonotype was detected only a few times. The rearrangement links TRBV19 to TRBJ1-6; 9 positions match TRBD1. This CDR3 region has 14 residues. Unmatched junction bases numbered 9, after V lost 4 bases and J lost 14 bases. Germline V gene data show CDR1 as LNHDA and CDR2 as SQIVND (reference sequence). The CDR3 sequence: CASSKAAGTGSLHF. The CDR3 DNA reads TGTGCCAGTAGTAAGGCCGCCGGGACAGGGTCCCTCCACTTT.

The chain combines TRBV5-5 with TRBJ1-4, with 9 bases identical to TRBD1. Trimming removed 4 bases from V and 8 bases from J; junction bases left unmatched: 6. The CDR3 covers 14 residues. The germline V gene encodes CDR1 SGHKS and CDR2 YYEKEE (reference sequence). CDR3 sequence reads: CASSTGTGREKLFF. The CDR3 nucleotides are TGTGCCAGCAGCACCGGGACAGGGAGAGAAAAACTGTTTTTT. The variable domain in full, with the rest retrieved from reference TRBV5-5 and TRBJ1-4, is DAGVTQSPTHLIKTRGQQVTLRCSPISGHKSVSWYQQVLGQGPQFIFQYYEKEERGRGNFPDRFSARQFPNYSSELNVNALLLGDSALYLCASSTGTGREKLFFGSGTQLSVL.

V and J are TRBV24-1 and TRBJ2-3; tentatively, D is TRBD1 (6 bases). Per the germline V gene, CDR1 is KGHDR and CDR2 is SFDVKD. V gave up 4 bases and J gave up 4 bases, with 14 bases separating them. The CDR3 has 15 residues. For the CDR3, the DNA is TGTGCCACCAGTGACCCCTCCCAGGGGCCAGATACGCAGTATTTT. This encodes CATSDPSQGPDTQYF.

The genes are TRBV2 and TRBJ2-5; 10 bases fit TRBD1. Trimming cost V 6 bases and J 5 bases; bases outside gene matches: 6. The CDR3 sequence is 14 residues long. Germline loops: CDR1 SNHLY, CDR2 FYNNEI. CDR3 sequence (DNA): TGTGCCAGCAGGATGACAGGGGGCGGGGAGACCCAGTACTTC. Encoded protein: CASRMTGGGETQYF. The whole variable domain, filled in from reference TRBV2 and TRBJ2-5, reads EPEVTQTPSHQVTQMGQEVILRCVPISNHLYFYWYRQILGQKVEFLVSFYNNEISEKSEIFDDQFSVERPDGSNFTLKIRSTKLEDSAMYFCASRMTGGGETQYFGPGTRLLVL.

In its sample, this clonotype was seen a few times. The chain recombines TRBV12-3 or TRBV12-4 with TRBJ1-3, with D maybe TRBD1 (6 bases). The CDR3 is made up of 14 amino acids. V dropped 3 bases and J dropped 4 bases, with 10 bases sitting between them. CDR3 nucleotides: TGTGCCAGCAGTTTTCAGGGGAAAGGAAACACCATATATTTT. Translation: CASSFQGKGNTIYF.

This clonotype has just a few counts. CDR3 bases: TGTGCCAGCAGCCAGGGGACTAGCGGGAGCCACTACAATGAGCAGTTCTTC. Its translation is CASSQGTSGSHYNEQFF. The rearrangement joins TRBV3-1 to TRBJ2-1; TRBD2 matches at 14 bases. With V trimmed by 3 bases and J by 3 bases, 4 bases remained unmatched. CDR1 and CDR2 (germline): LGHDT, YNNKEL (reference sequence). This CDR3 spans 17 amino acids.

In this sample, this clonotype turned up many times. J is TRBJ2-3 and V is TRBV7-3; 14 bases line up with TRBD2. Trimming took 2 bases from V and 4 from J; bases not matched to a gene: 5. The CDR3 is made up of 17 amino acids. Looked up from germline, CDR1 is SGHTA and CDR2 is FQGTGA. The CDR3 spells CASSLSGTSGRADTQYF. The DNA for the CDR3 is TGTGCCAGCAGCTTATCCGGGACTAGCGGGAGAGCAGATACGCAGTATTTT.

The table lists this clonotype with a few counts. The V call is TRBV14, the J call TRBJ1-4; D is undetermined. V lost 2 bases and J 7 bases, leaving 11 bases between the germline ends. The CDR3 runs to 14 residues. Per germline, CDR1 SGHDN and CDR2 FVKESK. DNA of the CDR3: TGTGCCAGCAGCCAACAAAGGGTTGGTGAAAAACTGTTTTTT. This sequence encodes CASSQQRVGEKLFF.

Many counts were recorded for this clonotype. This rearrangement joins TRBV12-3 or TRBV12-4 to TRBJ1-1; unclear D gene. The CDR3 is 17 amino acids. Trimming took 2 bases from V and 1 from J, leaving 17 bases between them. The CDR3 loop is CASSLISGWAQNTEAFF. CDR3 coding DNA: TGTGCCAGCAGTTTAATCTCCGGCTGGGCTCAGAACACTGAAGCTTTCTTT.